This passage covers 29 T cell receptor beta chains from one sample sequenced in a study of T cells in Graves' hyperthyroidism and ophthalmopathy. Amplification targeted TCR beta CDR3 regions from RNA transcripts. TCR CDR3 regions were first amplified by RT-PCR with HTBI primers. MiXCR, run by TCRdb on the multiplex PCR reads, gives a single entry per CDR3 protein. The table includes fewer than 350,000 distinct CDR3 sequences, about a sixth detected once. Sequenced: blood. The receptor set was obtained from a woman in her thirties or forties with Graves' ophthalmopathy.

The chain carries TRBV12-3 or TRBV12-4 and TRBJ1-1; D is perhaps TRBD1 (5 bases). The CDR3 has 14 amino acids. Between the trimmed V and J ends, which lost 6 bases and 8 bases, there was a span of 19 bases. The chain's CDR3 is CASSPTQGTAEAFF. The CDR3 DNA reads as TGTGCCAGCAGCCCCACGCAGGGAACGGCCGAAGCTTTCTTT.

At least ten counts were recorded for this clonotype. V and J are TRBV6-2 or TRBV6-3 and TRBJ2-2; no clear D gene. Germline V CDR1 and CDR2: MNHEY, SVGEGT. V was trimmed by 6 bases and J by 2 bases, leaving 1 base between them. This CDR3 is 11 amino acids long. CDR3 residues: CASSNTGELFF. As DNA, the CDR3 is TGTGCCAGCAGCAACACCGGGGAGCTGTTTTTT.

The chain carries TRBV27 and TRBJ2-7; 7 positions agree with TRBD2. Trimming removed 3 bases from V and 5 bases from J; junction bases left unmatched: 7. This CDR3 comprises 14 residues. Germline V gene data show CDR1 as MNHEY and CDR2 as SMNVEV (reference sequence). CDR3 coding DNA: TGTGCCAGCAGTTTGACGGCGGGAGCGGACGAGCAGTACTTC. It codes for CASSLTAGADEQYF.

This clonotype was counted a few times. The rearrangement joins TRBV10-3 to TRBJ1-2; a weak D match, TRBD1 (6 bases). Per germline, CDR1 ENHRY and CDR2 SYGVKD. Trimming took off 0 bases at V and 4 bases at J, with 12 bases between the two ends. This CDR3 has 15 residues. The DNA for the CDR3 is TGTGCCATCAGTGAGTCCACGGGACAACGCTATGGCTACACCTTC. Translation: CAISESTGQRYGYTF.

This clonotype was recorded many times. This rearrangement joins TRBV18 to TRBJ2-5, with 11 nucleotides matching TRBD1. Germline assignment: CDR1 KGHSH and CDR2 LQKENI. Trimming took 4 bases from V and 5 from J; bases not matched to a gene: 3. This CDR3 contains 14 residues. DNA of the CDR3: TGTGCCAGCTCACGACGGGACAGGGGGGAGACCCAGTACTTC. Encoded protein: CASSRRDRGETQYF.

This chain joins TRBV12-3 or TRBV12-4 and TRBJ2-7; 13 bases agree with TRBD2. This CDR3 is 21 amino acids long. The trim removed 3 bases at V and 0 bases at J, leaving 17 bases unmatched. The CDR3 region is CASSFLARGLRTSGSSYEQYF. CDR3 nucleotide sequence: TGTGCCAGCAGTTTCTTAGCACGCGGACTAAGGACTAGCGGGAGCTCCTACGAGCAGTACTTC.

This clonotype was seen many times. The V call is TRBV19, the J call TRBJ1-1; D gene uncertain. The V gene lost 9 bases and the J gene lost 8 bases, with 13 bases spanning the gap. The germline CDR1 and CDR2 sequences are LNHDA and SQIVND (reference sequence). The CDR3 is 11 amino acids. CDR3 residues: CASLWYSEAFF. DNA of the CDR3: TGTGCCAGCCTCTGGTACAGCGAAGCTTTCTTT.

This clonotype was seen at least ten times. This rearrangement joins TRBV12-3 or TRBV12-4 to TRBJ1-2; D uncertain. V was clipped by 3 bases and J by 4 bases, with 3 bases between them. The CDR3 runs 11 residues. CDR3 DNA: TGTGCCAGCAGTTTCTCCTATGGCTACACCTTC. Its protein is CASSFSYGYTF.

The chain links TRBV27 to TRBJ1-1, with D hard to call. The germline gives CDR1 MNHEY, CDR2 SMNVEV (reference sequence). V dropped 6 bases and J dropped 5 bases, with 13 bases sitting between them. The CDR3 totals 13 residues. This CDR3 reads CASSPLTLTEAFF. For the CDR3, the DNA is TGTGCCAGCAGCCCTTTAACTCTTACTGAAGCTTTCTTT.

This clonotype came up many times. The genes are TRBV6-1 and TRBJ2-7, with unresolved D. CDR3 length: 12 amino acids. Trimming removed 2 bases from V and 9 bases from J, with 11 bases in between. Germline-derived CDR1 and CDR2 are MNHNS and SASEGT. CDR3: CASSENLRGQYF. The CDR3 nucleotides read TGTGCCAGCAGTGAAAATCTCCGAGGGCAGTACTTC.

This clonotype occurred many times. The junction departs from the called germline gene at one end, perhaps through a read error. The J gene is TRBJ2-7, the V gene TRBV20-1, with a possible D match to TRBD2 (5 bases). The CDR3 length is 14 residues. Germline lookup yields CDR1 DFQATT and CDR2 SNEGSKA (reference sequence). Written as DNA, the CDR3 is TGCAGTGCGAGAGGTACGACTACCCCCTACGAGCAGTACTTC. This encodes CSARGTTTPYEQYF.

The chain is built from TRBV6-1 and TRBJ1-1, with D possibly being TRBD1 (5 bases). Germline V gene lookup returns CDR1 MNHNS and CDR2 SASEGT. The CDR3 loop spans 14 amino acids. The germline V and J ends were trimmed by 2 bases and 1 base, with 8 bases remaining between them. DNA for the CDR3: TGTGCCAGCAGTGAAACGCAGGGGAACACTGAAGCTTTCTTT. Its protein product is CASSETQGNTEAFF.

This clonotype was detected a few times. The chain couples TRBV6-2 or TRBV6-3 to TRBJ2-7, with a weak D call TRBD1 (5 bases). V lost 4 bases and J lost 2, with 9 bases in between. Germline-derived CDR1 and CDR2 are MNHEY and SVGEGT. This CDR3 is built from 13 residues. The CDR3 reads CASSCTGPYEQYF. In DNA form, the CDR3 reads TGTGCCAGCAGTTGTACAGGACCCTACGAGCAGTACTTC.

This clonotype was seen repeatedly, ten times or more. The V gene is TRBV6-1, the J gene TRBJ1-2, with no clear D. The CDR3 contains 13 residues. Trimming left V 6 bases short and J 8 bases short, with 16 bases between. Germline V gene sequence: CDR1 MNHNS, CDR2 SASEGT. The CDR3 sequence: CASREQPQIGYTF. The CDR3 DNA follows: TGTGCCAGCAGAGAGCAGCCCCAGATCGGCTACACCTTC.

This chain joins TRBV6-1 and TRBJ1-1; D gene uncertain. Trimming pared 5 bases from V and 1 base from J, leaving 17 bases between. This CDR3 region has 16 residues. CDR1 MNHNS and CDR2 SASEGT come from the germline V gene. The CDR3 loop is CASSSVVWGTNTEAFF. CDR3 nucleotide sequence: TGTGCCAGCAGTAGCGTGGTTTGGGGAACGAACACTGAAGCTTTCTTT.

With regard to this clonotype: Given a much more abundant clone one base away, this may be a read error. The chain is built from TRBV20-1 and TRBJ2-5; no reliable D call. Germline V gives CDR1 DFQATT, CDR2 SNEGSKA (reference sequence). This CDR3 has 15 amino acids. The V and J ends lost 3 bases and 3 bases respectively, with 17 bases between them. The CDR3 coding sequence is TGCAGTGCTAGGGTCGGTGCACAGCTAAAAGAGACCCAGTACTTC. Translating it yields CSARVGAQLKETQYF.

This clonotype was observed many times. The chain combines TRBV6-1 with TRBJ2-7; TRBD1 aligns across 7 bases. The CDR3 spans 15 residues. Trimming cost V 5 bases and J 2 bases; bases outside gene matches: 9. CDR1 and CDR2 from the germline V gene are MNHNS and SASEGT. CDR3 nucleotide sequence: TGTGCCAGCAGTAGGGATCCCGGGACAGCCTACGAGCAGTACTTC. Its protein product is CASSRDPGTAYEQYF.

This chain joins TRBV27 and TRBJ1-1, with D possibly TRBD1 on 5 matching bases. This CDR3 has 17 residues. Trimming removed 5 bases from V and 0 bases from J, with 19 bases in between. The germline gives CDR1 MNHEY, CDR2 SMNVEV (reference sequence). CDR3 sequence: CASSPALGTGLNTEAFF. CDR3 nucleotide sequence: TGTGCCAGCAGTCCCGCTCTCGGAACGGGGCTGAACACTGAAGCTTTCTTT.

This clonotype was recorded many times. The chain carries TRBV20-1 and TRBJ2-7; no reliable D call. The CDR3 is made up of 15 amino acids. V was trimmed by 1 base and J by 2 bases, leaving 15 bases between them. Germline values: CDR1 DFQATT, CDR2 SNEGSKA (reference sequence). The CDR3 DNA is TGCAGTGCTAGAGCCCCCATAGTCTCCCCCTACGAGCAGTACTTC. Its translation: CSARAPIVSPYEQYF.

This clonotype was counted at least ten times. The V call is TRBV6-1, the J call TRBJ1-1; TRBD1 is a possible D gene (5 bases). Per the germline V gene, CDR1 is MNHNS and CDR2 is SASEGT. Trimming took off 6 bases at V and 4 bases at J, with 12 bases between the two ends. This CDR3 has 13 residues. CDR3 region: CASRSAGGTEAFF. The DNA for the CDR3 is TGTGCCAGCAGATCAGCGGGGGGCACTGAAGCTTTCTTT.

Remarks on this clonotype: Relative to the germline gene, one junction end is altered; a read error may explain this. The rearrangement links TRBV4-1 to TRBJ2-7; maybe TRBD2 (5 bases). The CDR3 has 16 amino acids. CDR1 is MGHRA and CDR2 is YSYEKL in the germline V gene. DNA for the CDR3: TGCGCCATCAGCCAAGAGGGCTCTAGCCGAATCTGCGAGCAGTACTTC. Translating it yields CAISQEGSSRICEQYF.

This clonotype has at least ten counts. The CDR3 reads CASDRDSKTGANVLTF. In DNA form, the CDR3 reads TGTGCCAGCGACAGGGACAGCAAAACTGGGGCCAACGTCCTGACTTTC. The chain recombines TRBV5-6 with TRBJ2-6, with 7 bases identical to TRBD1. The germline CDR1 and CDR2 sequences are SGHDT and YYEEEE. The V gene end was trimmed by 7 bases and the J gene end by 2 bases; junction bases not matched to a gene: 9. There are 16 residues in the CDR3.

At least ten counts were recorded for this clonotype. This rearrangement joins TRBV29-1 to TRBJ2-2; tentatively, D is TRBD2 (5 bases). Deletions cut 6 bases from V and 3 bases from J, with 11 bases between. The CDR3 contains 13 residues. CDR1 is SQVTM and CDR2 is ANQGSEA in the germline V gene. The CDR3 DNA follows: TGCAGCGTAATATCCGGGGACACCGGGGAGCTGTTTTTT. It codes for CSVISGDTGELFF.

This clonotype was observed many times. This chain connects TRBV28 to TRBJ2-3; D might be TRBD1 (6 bases). This CDR3 comprises 15 residues. Germline-derived CDR1 and CDR2 are MDHEN and SYDVKM. V gave up 10 bases and J gave up 0 bases, with 17 bases separating them. The CDR3 reads CATSWTAISTDTQYF. The CDR3 DNA follows: TGTGCCACATCTTGGACAGCCATTAGCACAGATACGCAGTATTTT.

This clonotype came up many times. The rearrangement links TRBV6-2 or TRBV6-3 to TRBJ1-1; no clear D gene. Trimming shortened V by 0 bases and J by 0 bases, and 11 bases separated the two germline ends. The CDR3 loop spans 16 amino acids. Per the germline V gene, CDR1 is MNHEY and CDR2 is SVGEGT. Here the CDR3 reads CASSYSVPSLNTEAFF. DNA for the CDR3: TGTGCCAGCAGTTACTCGGTTCCCAGCTTGAACACTGAAGCTTTCTTT.

The J gene is TRBJ1-1, the V gene TRBV12-3 or TRBV12-4, with 7 positions matching TRBD1. With V trimmed by 11 bases and J by 4 bases, 4 bases remained unmatched. CDR3 length: 11 residues. The DNA of the CDR3 is TGTGCCGTCCCAGGGGGCACTGAAGCTTTCTTT. It specifies CAVPGGTEAFF.

This clonotype was found many times. V and J are TRBV12-3 or TRBV12-4 and TRBJ2-5; TRBD1 matches 7 bases. Germline trimming cut 1 base from V and 2 bases from J; bases unmatched to any gene: 7. CDR3 length equals 16 residues. CDR3 amino acids: CASSLGGTAQQETQYF. DNA of the CDR3: TGTGCCAGCAGTTTAGGGGGGACAGCTCAGCAAGAGACCCAGTACTTC.

This clonotype was observed many times. The chain is built from TRBV6-1 and TRBJ1-5, with D possibly TRBD1 on 6 matching bases. This CDR3 is built from 16 residues. V lost 2 bases and J 8 bases, leaving 19 bases between the germline ends. Germline V lookup: CDR1 MNHNS, CDR2 SASEGT. CDR3 region: CASSEPRTVPREPQHF. The CDR3 DNA is TGTGCCAGCAGTGAACCACGGACAGTCCCGAGGGAGCCCCAGCATTTT.

V gene TRBV5-1 combines with J gene TRBJ1-6, with D maybe TRBD1 (6 bases). Germline V gene data show CDR1 as SGHRS and CDR2 as YFSETQ. The V end was cut by 4 bases, the J end by 1 base, with 12 bases between. The CDR3 has 16 residues. The CDR3 DNA reads as TGCGCCAGCAGCCCAGGGGCGGTATCCTATAATTCACCCCTCCACTTT. Protein: CASSPGAVSYNSPLHF.